This T cell receptor (beta chain) was profiled in a study of T-cell memory formation after mild COVID-19 (dated by TCRdb to 2020 to 2022). Regarding the study in general: Most TCR sequence clusters were specific to one of the two donors. Longitudinal TCRalpha and TCRbeta repertoire sequencing tracked T-cell clones expanding and contracting after mild COVID-19 in a couple of donors. Two young, previously healthy adult volunteers made up the cohort, one male and one female. The paper as a whole reports these results and caveats: Some responding clones were found in pre-infection memory, which suggests that pre-existing cross-reactive memory T cells took part in the SARS-CoV-2 response. Clones that contracted from day 15 to 85 showed balanced CD4/CD8 phenotypes, whereas a second wave of clones that expanded from day 15 to 37 leaned towards CD4+. Contracting CD4+ clones appeared mostly in the CM and EM memory subsets, whereas CD8+ clones were enriched in EMRA. Whether the second-wave clones peaking on day 37 were SARS-CoV-2 specific was not confirmed. Only a couple of mild cases were covered in the study, and larger cohorts including severe cases with pre-infection samples were considered necessary.

Ficoll-Paque density gradient centrifugation was the method used to isolate PBMCs. This clonotype was counted a few times. The antigen it recognizes is unknown. Base qualities are not at hand, and no much larger clone is one base apart. Sequencing instrument: Illumina NovaSeq 6000. TCRalpha and TCRbeta cDNA libraries were constructed by 5'RACE with constant-segment primers, with sample barcodes and unique molecular identifiers being introduced. RNA was extracted from every sample with Trizol reagent. The libraries were amplified in two PCR steps, and the second step added a second sample barcode and Illumina TruSeq adapters. Sequencing of libraries was performed on an Illumina NovaSeq with 2 x 150 bp paired-end reads. Processing in the source paper ran as follows. The reads were demultiplexed and collapsed into UMI-guided consensus sequences using migec v1.2.7. Using mixcr v2.1.11, the UMI consensuses were aligned to TRA and TRB V and J templates and assembled into clonotypes. Clonotypes were classified as expanded or contracted when called significant by both edgeR and NoisET, with noise models trained on biological replicates. For edgeR calls, the cutoffs were a false discovery rate-adjusted p below 0.01 and a log2 fold-change threshold of 1. PCA with hierarchical clustering of max-normalized trajectories of the 1000 most abundant clonotypes was used as exploratory dynamics analysis. Separately sequenced CD4+ and CD8+ repertoires were used to assign a CD4 or CD8 phenotype to each responding clone. TCRdb took the public reads, trimmed them with fastp at Q25, ran MiXCR for clone calling and kept in-frame beta chains. Duplicate CDR3 protein sequences are folded into a single record with the most common DNA and genes. Clone size and V and J calls follow TCRdb, not the original study. The sample table records roughly 300,000 distinct CDR3 sequences; around 15% of these occur just once. The ten largest clones capture roughly 25% of the sample.

Trimming removed 3 bases from V and 4 bases from J; the gene matches leave 5 bases unexplained. The CDR3 sequence holds 15 residues, the cysteine and valine included. The read is trimmed to its CDR3 DNA, 45 bases read in frame from base 1. The germline V gene sets CDR1 to SGHTA and CDR2 to FQGNSA. The sequencing sample was made of PBMCs or a T cell subset sorted from them (not recorded which). The V and J genes are TRBV7-2 and TRBJ2-7, with TRBD2 matching 11 junction bases. This clonotype was obtained from a man younger than 35 who had mild COVID-19 (a few samples of this study predate the infection). The sample titles of this study are shuffled in the database, so cell type and time point are left out; the donor was told from shared clones. The CDR3 has the sequence CASSFTSGGVYEQYV. The DNA sequence reads TGTGCCAGCAGCTTCACTAGCGGGGGCGTGTACGAGCAGTACGTC.